This TCR beta chain came from a study of a mutant IDH1 vaccine in newly diagnosed glioma. Comments on this clone: Its antigen is as yet unknown.

This sample's time point: week 5, during vaccination. Every vaccine dose comprised 300 ug of mutant IDH1 20-mer peptide plus topical imiquimod. Clones were read by immunoSEQ multiplex PCR, and TCRdb kept only the in-frame ones, dropping some. The sample includes tens of thousands of clones, approximately 80% of them seen just once. The CDR3 has 15 amino acids. CDR1 SSHAT and CDR2 FNYEAQ come from the germline V gene (reference sequence). V was trimmed by 1 base and J by 3 bases, leaving 10 bases between them. The V and J genes are TRBV7-7 and TRBJ2-1; D perhaps matches TRBD2 (5 bases). The TCR was taken from a man in his forties with glioma. Sequenced here: PBMCs, sampled from a glioma patient whose treatment included an IDH1 peptide vaccine. CDR3 amino acids: CASSLGGSIYNEQFF. The CDR3 DNA sequence: TGTGCCAGCAGCTTAGGTGGGAGCATCTACAATGAGCAGTTCTTC. Looking up the rest from reference TRBV7-7 and TRBJ2-1 gives the full variable domain: GAGVSQSPRYKVTKRGQDVTLRCDPISSHATLYWYQQALGQGPEFLTYFNYEAQPDKSGLPSDRFSAERPEGSISTLTIQRTEQRDSAMYRCASSLGGSIYNEQFFGPGTRLTVL.